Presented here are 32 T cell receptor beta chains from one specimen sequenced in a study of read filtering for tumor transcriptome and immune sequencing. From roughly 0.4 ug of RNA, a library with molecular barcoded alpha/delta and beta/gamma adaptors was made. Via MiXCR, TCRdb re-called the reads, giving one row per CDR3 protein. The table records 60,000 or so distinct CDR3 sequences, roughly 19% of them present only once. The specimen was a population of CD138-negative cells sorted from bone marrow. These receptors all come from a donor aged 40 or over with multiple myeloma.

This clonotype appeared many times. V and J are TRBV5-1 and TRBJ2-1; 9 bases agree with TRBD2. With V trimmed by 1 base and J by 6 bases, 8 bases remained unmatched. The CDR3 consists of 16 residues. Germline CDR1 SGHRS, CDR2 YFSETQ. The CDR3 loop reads CASSLKSAGGGNEQFF. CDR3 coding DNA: TGCGCCAGCAGCTTGAAGTCAGCGGGGGGTGGCAATGAGCAGTTCTTC.

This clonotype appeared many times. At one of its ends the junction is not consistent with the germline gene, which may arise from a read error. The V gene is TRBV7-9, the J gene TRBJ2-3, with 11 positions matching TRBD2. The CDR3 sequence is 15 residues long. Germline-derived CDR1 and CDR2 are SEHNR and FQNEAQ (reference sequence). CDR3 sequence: CASSLAGGRTDTQYF. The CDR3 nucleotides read TGCGCCAGCAGCTTAGCGGGGGGGAGGACAGATACGCAGTATTTT.

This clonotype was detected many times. The CDR3 DNA is TGTGCCAGCAGTCGAACCGGGACAGGGGGGCAGTATTTT. It codes for CASSRTGTGGQYF. The rearrangement links TRBV12-3 or TRBV12-4 to TRBJ2-3; 11 bases map to TRBD1. V dropped 5 bases and J dropped 11; count of bases not matched to a gene: 6. The CDR3 runs 13 residues.

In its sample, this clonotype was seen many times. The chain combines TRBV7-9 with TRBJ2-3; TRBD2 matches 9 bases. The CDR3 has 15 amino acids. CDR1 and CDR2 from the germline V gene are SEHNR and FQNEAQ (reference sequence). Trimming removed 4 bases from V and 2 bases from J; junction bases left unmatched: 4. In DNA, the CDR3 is TGTGCCAGCAGCTATAGCGGGGGTCTCACAGATACGCAGTATTTT. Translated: CASSYSGGLTDTQYF.

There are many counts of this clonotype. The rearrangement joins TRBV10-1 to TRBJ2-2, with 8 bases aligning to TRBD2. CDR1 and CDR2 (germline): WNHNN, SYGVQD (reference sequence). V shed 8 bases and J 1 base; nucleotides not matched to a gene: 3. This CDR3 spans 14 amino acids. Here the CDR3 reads CASPSGRNTGELFF. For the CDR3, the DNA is TGCGCCAGCCCCAGCGGGAGGAACACCGGGGAGCTGTTTTTT.

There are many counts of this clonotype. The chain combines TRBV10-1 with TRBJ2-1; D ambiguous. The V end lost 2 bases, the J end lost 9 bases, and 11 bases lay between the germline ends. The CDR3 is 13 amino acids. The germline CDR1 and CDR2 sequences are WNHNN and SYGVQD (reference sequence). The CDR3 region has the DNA TGCGCCAGCAGTGAGACATTGCTCGGTGAGCAGTTCTTC. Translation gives CASSETLLGEQFF.

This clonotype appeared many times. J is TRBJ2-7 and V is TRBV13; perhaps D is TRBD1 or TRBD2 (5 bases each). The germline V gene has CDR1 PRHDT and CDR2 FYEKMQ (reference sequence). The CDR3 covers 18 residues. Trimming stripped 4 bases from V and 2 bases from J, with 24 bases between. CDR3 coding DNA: TGTGCCAGCAGCTCAGGCGTGCAGAGGGCAGGGAGACCCTACGAGCAGTACTTC. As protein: CASSSGVQRAGRPYEQYF.

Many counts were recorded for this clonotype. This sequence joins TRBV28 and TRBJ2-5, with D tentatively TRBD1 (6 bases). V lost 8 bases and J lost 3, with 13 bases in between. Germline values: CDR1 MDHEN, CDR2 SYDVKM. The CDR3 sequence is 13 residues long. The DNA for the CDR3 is TGTGCCAGCGGACGACAGGTTAAAGAGACCCAGTACTTC. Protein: CASGRQVKETQYF.

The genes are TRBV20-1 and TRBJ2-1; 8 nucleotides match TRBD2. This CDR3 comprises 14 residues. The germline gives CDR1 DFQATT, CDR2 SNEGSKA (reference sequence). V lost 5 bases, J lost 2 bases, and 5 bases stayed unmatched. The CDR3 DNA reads TGCAGTGCTTGGACTAGCCGGACCTACAATGAGCAGTTCTTC. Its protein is CSAWTSRTYNEQFF.

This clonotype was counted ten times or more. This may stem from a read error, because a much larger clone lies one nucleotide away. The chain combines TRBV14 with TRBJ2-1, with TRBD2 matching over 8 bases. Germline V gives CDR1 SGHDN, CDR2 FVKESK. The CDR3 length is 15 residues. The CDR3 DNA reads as TGTGCCAGCGGCCAATTTCTCGGGGGGGCGGATGAGCAGTTCTTC. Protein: CASGQFLGGADEQFF.

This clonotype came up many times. CDR3 sequence: CASSPGGANEQFF. The CDR3 DNA reads as TGTGCCAGCAGCCCAGGGGGGGCCAATGAGCAGTTCTTC. The chain couples TRBV7-3 to TRBJ2-1, with D perhaps assigned TRBD1 or TRBD2 (7 bases each). Trimming stripped 5 bases from V and 6 bases from J, with 11 bases between. The CDR3 runs to 13 residues. Germline-derived CDR1 and CDR2 are SGHTA and FQGTGA.

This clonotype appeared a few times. The CDR3 region is CSASTGGNTEAFF. In DNA, the CDR3 is TGCAGCGCCTCAACGGGGGGAAACACTGAAGCTTTCTTT. The rearrangement uses TRBV29-1 and TRBJ1-1; D is possibly TRBD1 (5 bases). The germline CDR1 and CDR2 sequences are SQVTM and ANQGSEA. The V gene lost 7 bases and the J gene lost 2 bases, with 14 bases spanning the gap. The CDR3 sequence is 13 residues long.

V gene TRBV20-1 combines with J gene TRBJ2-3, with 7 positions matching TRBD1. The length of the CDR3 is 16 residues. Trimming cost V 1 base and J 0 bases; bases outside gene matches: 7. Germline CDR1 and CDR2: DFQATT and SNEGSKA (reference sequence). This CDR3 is CSARVEGQPSTDTQYF. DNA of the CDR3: TGCAGTGCTAGAGTAGAGGGACAGCCTAGCACAGATACGCAGTATTTT.

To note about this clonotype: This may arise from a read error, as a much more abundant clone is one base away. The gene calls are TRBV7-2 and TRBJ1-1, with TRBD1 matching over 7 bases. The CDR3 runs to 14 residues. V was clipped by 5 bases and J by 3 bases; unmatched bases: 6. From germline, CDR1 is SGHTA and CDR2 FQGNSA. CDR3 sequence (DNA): TGTGCCAGCAGCAGGGGACAGAGGTACACTGAAGCTTTCTTT. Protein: CASSRGQRYTEAFF. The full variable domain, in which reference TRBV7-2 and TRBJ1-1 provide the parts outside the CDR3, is GAGVSQSPSNKVTEKGKDVELRCDPISGHTALYWYRQSLGQGLEFLIYFQGNSAPDKSGLPSDRFSAERTGGSVSTLTIQRTQQEDSAVYLCASSRGQRYTEAFFGQGTRLTVV.

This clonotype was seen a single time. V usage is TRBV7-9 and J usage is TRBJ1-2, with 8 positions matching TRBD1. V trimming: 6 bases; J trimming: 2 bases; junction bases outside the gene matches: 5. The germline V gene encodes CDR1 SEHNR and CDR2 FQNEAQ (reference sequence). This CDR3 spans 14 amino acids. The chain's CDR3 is CASSTGQGNYGYTF. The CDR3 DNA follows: TGTGCCAGCAGTACTGGACAGGGAAACTATGGCTACACCTTC.

CDR3 bases: TGTGCCAGCAGCCCGGACGGGAGCTCCTACGAGCAGTACTTC. The encoded protein is CASSPDGSSYEQYF. The chain combines TRBV11-2 with TRBJ2-7, with D tentatively TRBD2 (6 bases). Germline CDR1 reads SGHAT; CDR2 reads FQNNGV. The CDR3 is 14 amino acids. Trimming shortened V by 5 bases and J by 0 bases, and 11 bases separated the two germline ends.

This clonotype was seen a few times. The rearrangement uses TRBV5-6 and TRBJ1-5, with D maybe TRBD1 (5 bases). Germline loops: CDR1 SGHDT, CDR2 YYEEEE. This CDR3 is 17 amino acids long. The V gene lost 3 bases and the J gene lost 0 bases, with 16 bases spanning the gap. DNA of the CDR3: TGTGCCAGCAGCTCCGCGCTTGGGGACCTTAGCAATCAGCCCCAGCATTTT. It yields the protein CASSSALGDLSNQPQHF.

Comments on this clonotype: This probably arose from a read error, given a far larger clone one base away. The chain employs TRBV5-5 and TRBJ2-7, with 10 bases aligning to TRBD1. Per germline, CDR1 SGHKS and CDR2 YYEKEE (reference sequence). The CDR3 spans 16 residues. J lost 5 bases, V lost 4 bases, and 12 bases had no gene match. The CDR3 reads CASSGGQDRGLDEQYF. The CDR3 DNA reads TGTGCCAGCAGCGGGGGCCAGGACAGGGGGTTGGACGAGCAGTACTTC.

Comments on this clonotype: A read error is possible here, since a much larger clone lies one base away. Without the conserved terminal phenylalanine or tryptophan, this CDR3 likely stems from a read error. CDR3: CASSLGQDQPQHL. The CDR3 DNA reads TGCGCCAGCAGCTTGGGGCAGGACCAGCCCCAGCATCTT. This chain joins TRBV5-1 and TRBJ1-5, with no clear D. The CDR3 contains 13 residues. V lost 0 bases to trimming and J lost 7 bases, with 8 bases between them. The germline V gene encodes CDR1 SGHRS and CDR2 YFSETQ.

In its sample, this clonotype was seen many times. Written as DNA, the CDR3 is TGTGCCAGCAGTGATGGTAGCGGATACTACAATGAGCAGTTCTTC. Translation: CASSDGSGYYNEQFF. The gene calls are TRBV28 and TRBJ2-1; a weak D match, TRBD2 (6 bases). This CDR3 is built from 15 residues. V was pared by 5 bases and J by 3 bases, with 14 bases between. Looked up from germline, CDR1 is MDHEN and CDR2 is SYDVKM.

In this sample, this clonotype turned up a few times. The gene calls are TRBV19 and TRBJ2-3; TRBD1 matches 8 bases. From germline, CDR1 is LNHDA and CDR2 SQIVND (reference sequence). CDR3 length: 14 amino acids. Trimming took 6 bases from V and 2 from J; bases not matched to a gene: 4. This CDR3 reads CASSVTGVTDTQYF. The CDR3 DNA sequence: TGTGCCAGTAGCGTGACAGGGGTCACAGATACGCAGTATTTT. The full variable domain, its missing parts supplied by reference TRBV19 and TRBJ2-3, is DGGITQSPKYLFRKEGQNVTLSCEQNLNHDAMYWYRQDPGQGLRLIYYSQIVNDFQKGDIAEGYSVSREKKESFPLTVTSAQKNPTAFYLCASSVTGVTDTQYFGPGTRLTVL.

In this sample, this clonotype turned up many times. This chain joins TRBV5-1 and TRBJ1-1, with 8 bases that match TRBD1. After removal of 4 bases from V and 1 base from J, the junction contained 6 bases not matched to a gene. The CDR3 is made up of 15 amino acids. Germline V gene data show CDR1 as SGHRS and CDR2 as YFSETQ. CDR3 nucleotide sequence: TGCGCCAGCAGCCCCTCCGACAGGGGGAACACTGAAGCTTTCTTT. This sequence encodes CASSPSDRGNTEAFF.

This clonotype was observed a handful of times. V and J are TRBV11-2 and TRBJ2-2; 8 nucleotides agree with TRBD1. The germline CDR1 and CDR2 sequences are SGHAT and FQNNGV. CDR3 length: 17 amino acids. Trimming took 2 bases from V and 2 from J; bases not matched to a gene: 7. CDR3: CASSLPLGQENTGELFF. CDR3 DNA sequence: TGTGCCAGCAGCTTACCCCTGGGACAGGAAAACACCGGGGAGCTGTTTTTT.

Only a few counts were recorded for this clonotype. The CDR3: CASSLSARDGYGYTF. In DNA form, the CDR3 reads TGTGCCAGCTCACTTTCGGCCCGGGACGGCTATGGCTACACCTTC. This chain joins TRBV18 and TRBJ1-2; tentatively, D is TRBD1 (5 bases). Looked up from germline, CDR1 is KGHSH and CDR2 is LQKENI. This CDR3 region has 15 residues. V lost 4 bases and J lost 4, with 16 bases in between.

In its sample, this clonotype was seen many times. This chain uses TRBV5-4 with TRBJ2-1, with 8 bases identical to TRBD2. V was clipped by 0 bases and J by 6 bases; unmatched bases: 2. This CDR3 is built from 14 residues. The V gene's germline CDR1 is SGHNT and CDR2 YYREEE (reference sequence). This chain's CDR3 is CASSLEAGVNEQFF. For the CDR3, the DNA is TGTGCCAGCAGCTTGGAAGCGGGGGTCAATGAGCAGTTCTTC.

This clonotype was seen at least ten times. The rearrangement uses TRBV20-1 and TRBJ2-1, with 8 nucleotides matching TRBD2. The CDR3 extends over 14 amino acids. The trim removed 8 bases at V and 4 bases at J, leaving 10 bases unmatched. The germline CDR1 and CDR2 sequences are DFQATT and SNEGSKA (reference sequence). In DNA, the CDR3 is TGCAGTTCTTCCGTAGCGGGATTGTACAATGAGCAGTTCTTC. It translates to CSSSVAGLYNEQFF.

CDR3 DNA: TGCAGTGCTACCGGGTCGTCGGGTCTAAATGAAAAACTGTTTTTT. Its protein is CSATGSSGLNEKLFF. The rearrangement joins TRBV20-1 to TRBJ1-4; D uncertain. CDR3 length: 15 residues. Trimming stripped 4 bases from V and 5 bases from J, with 17 bases between. The germline V gene encodes CDR1 DFQATT and CDR2 SNEGSKA (reference sequence).

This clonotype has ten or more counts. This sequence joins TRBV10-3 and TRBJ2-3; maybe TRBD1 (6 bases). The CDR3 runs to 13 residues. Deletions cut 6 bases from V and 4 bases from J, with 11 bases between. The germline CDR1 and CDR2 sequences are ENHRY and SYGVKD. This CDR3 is CAISTGFPDTQYF. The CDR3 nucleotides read TGTGCCATCAGCACAGGGTTTCCAGATACGCAGTATTTT.

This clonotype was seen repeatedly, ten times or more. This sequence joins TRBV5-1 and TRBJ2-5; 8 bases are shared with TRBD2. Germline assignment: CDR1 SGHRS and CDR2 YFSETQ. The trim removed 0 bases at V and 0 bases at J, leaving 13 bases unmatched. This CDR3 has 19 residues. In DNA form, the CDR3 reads TGCGCCAGCAGCTTGGCCTCGGGTGCAGCGGGGGTTAACCAAGAGACCCAGTACTTC. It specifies CASSLASGAAGVNQETQYF.

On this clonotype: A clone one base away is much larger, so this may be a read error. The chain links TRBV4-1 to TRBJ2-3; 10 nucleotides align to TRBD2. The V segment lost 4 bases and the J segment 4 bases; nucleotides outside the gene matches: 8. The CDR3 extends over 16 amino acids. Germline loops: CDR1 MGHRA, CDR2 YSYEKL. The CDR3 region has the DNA TGCGCCAGCAGCCTCTCTGCTAGCGGGGGACCAGATACGCAGTATTTT. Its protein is CASSLSASGGPDTQYF.

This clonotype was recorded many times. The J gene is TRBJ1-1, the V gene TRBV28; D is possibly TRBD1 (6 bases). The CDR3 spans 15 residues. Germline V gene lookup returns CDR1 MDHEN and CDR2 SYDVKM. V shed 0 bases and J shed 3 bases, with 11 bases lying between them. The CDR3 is CASSLWDSPDTEAFF. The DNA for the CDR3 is TGTGCCAGCAGTTTATGGGACAGTCCTGACACTGAAGCTTTCTTT.

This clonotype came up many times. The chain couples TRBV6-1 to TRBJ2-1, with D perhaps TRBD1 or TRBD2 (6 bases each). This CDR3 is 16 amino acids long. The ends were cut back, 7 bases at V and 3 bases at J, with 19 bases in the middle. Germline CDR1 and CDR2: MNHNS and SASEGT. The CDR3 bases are TGTGCCAGCACGCCCTACGAGGGGGGCAACTACAATGAGCAGTTCTTC. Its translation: CASTPYEGGNYNEQFF.